This T cell receptor beta chain was recovered during a study of read filtering for tumor transcriptome and immune sequencing. Study details: Mean patient age was approximately 71 years, range about 45 to 85; around 17 male, some 15 female. Whole-transcriptome libraries were prepared after DNase treatment.

At least ten counts were recorded for this clonotype. Its antigen is currently unknown. Study outcomes and limitations: This fraction held mixed bone marrow immune cells after CD138-negative sorting. Single-read clonotypes: 80% to 90% of IR-seq clonotypes (roughly 4% of reads), 65% to 75% of RNA-seq clonotypes (roughly 49% of reads).

Molecular barcoded adaptors covering alpha/delta and beta/gamma chains were used on approximately 440 ng RNA. MiXCR was run by TCRdb on the reads, yielding one entry per CDR3 protein. Found here are 20,000 to 25,000 distinct CDR3 sequences, roughly 13% of them singletons; the top ten hold 60% to 80%. The CDR3 length is 15 residues. Germline CDR1 and CDR2: LNHDA and SQIVND (reference sequence). V lost 4 bases and J lost 6, with 16 bases in between. The sequencing input was a population of CD138-negative cells sorted from bone marrow. This clonotype was obtained from a donor over 35 with multiple myeloma. The rearrangement joins TRBV19 to TRBJ2-1; D might be TRBD1 or TRBD2, each matching 6 bases. The CDR3 sequence: CASSTIRGQSNEQFF. The CDR3 DNA reads as TGTGCCAGTAGTACGATCCGGGGGCAATCCAATGAGCAGTTCTTC.